The next 15 T cell receptor beta chains were all read from a single sample in a study of blood T cells in healthy people across ages. With a J-beta primer mix and a sample-barcoded 5' primer, a second PCR ran 7 to 11 cycles. From the 5' RACE reads, TCRdb called clonotypes with MiXCR, one entry per CDR3 protein. The sample lists over 700,000 distinct CDR3 sequences; 53% were seen once. The sample comprised blood. The receptors derive from an elderly man in good health.

About this clonotype itself: Germline is not matched at one junction end, which may reflect a read error. The V and J genes are TRBV20-1 and TRBJ2-7; D unresolved. The CDR3 contains 15 residues. Germline assignment: CDR1 DFQATT and CDR2 SNEGSKA (reference sequence). CDR3 in amino acids: CSAGDGAAVPYEQYF. For the CDR3, the DNA is TGCAGTGCTGGAGATGGAGCAGCAGTACCCTACGAGCAGTACTTC.

The V gene is TRBV18, the J gene TRBJ2-4, with 8 bases aligning to TRBD2. The better agreement between TRBJ2-7 and the DNA end casts doubt on the J call. The CDR3 is made up of 16 amino acids. In germline, CDR1 is KGHSH, CDR2 LQKENI. The CDR3 sequence is CASSPVAGPGAYEQYF. The CDR3 nucleotides are TGTGCCAGCTCACCGGTAGCGGGACCCGGGGCCTACGAGCAGTACTTC.

The rearrangement links TRBV6-1 to TRBJ2-5; 9 bases are shared with TRBD1. The length of the CDR3 is 17 residues. Trimming removed 5 bases from V and 5 bases from J; junction bases left unmatched: 15. In germline, CDR1 is MNHNS, CDR2 SASEGT. The CDR3 DNA reads TGTGCCAGCAGTCCGTCCCGGGACAGGGTAGGGAAGGAGACCCAGTACTTC. It codes for CASSPSRDRVGKETQYF.

The CDR3 loop is CASRPRDRITDTQYF. The CDR3 DNA reads TGTGCCAGCAGACCCCGGGACAGGATCACAGATACGCAGTATTTT. The chain links TRBV25-1 to TRBJ2-3, with 8 nucleotides matching TRBD1. The CDR3 sequence is 15 residues long. CDR1 is MGHDK, CDR2 SYGVNS, per germline. J gave up 2 bases and V 6 bases, and 7 bases lay outside the gene matches.

The chain is built from TRBV28 and TRBJ2-7; possible D gene TRBD1, 6 bases. This CDR3 is 15 amino acids long. V was trimmed by 6 bases and J by 0 bases, leaving 15 bases between them. Germline V gene lookup returns CDR1 MDHEN and CDR2 SYDVKM. The CDR3 is CASSRVGTNSYEQYF. As DNA, the CDR3 is TGTGCCAGCAGCCGGGTAGGGACAAACTCCTACGAGCAGTACTTC.

This clonotype appeared a few times. CDR3 coding DNA: TGCAGTGCTATAAAGGGGACTAGCGGCACAGATACGCAGTATTTT. It specifies CSAIKGTSGTDTQYF. V gene TRBV20-1 combines with J gene TRBJ2-3; 10 nucleotides align to TRBD2. Trimming cost V 4 bases and J 1 base; bases outside gene matches: 5. Per the germline V gene, CDR1 is DFQATT and CDR2 is SNEGSKA (reference sequence). The CDR3 covers 15 residues.

The chain couples TRBV27 to TRBJ1-5, with D possibly being TRBD1 (5 bases). This CDR3 has 13 residues. Germline V CDR1 and CDR2: MNHEY, SMNVEV (reference sequence). V lost 6 bases, J lost 5 bases, and 11 bases lay in between. CDR3 sequence (DNA): TGTGCCAGCAGCTGGGTAGGGGATCAGCCCCAGCATTTT. Translation gives CASSWVGDQPQHF.

This clonotype appeared a few times. The genes are TRBV2 and TRBJ2-5, with TRBD1 matching 9 bases. The J call may not be correct, given that the DNA end is closer to TRBJ2-7. In germline, CDR1 is SNHLY, CDR2 FYNNEI. The CDR3 covers 13 residues. For the CDR3, the DNA is TGTGCCAGCAGTCGGGGACAGGGCGGCGAGCAGTACTTC. This sequence encodes CASSRGQGGEQYF.

Comment on this clonotype: At one end, the junction sequence differs from germline, possibly due to a read error. The rearrangement uses TRBV7-9 and TRBJ2-3, with D perhaps TRBD1 (6 bases). The CDR3 consists of 14 residues. Germline V gene lookup returns CDR1 SEHNR and CDR2 FQNEAQ (reference sequence). As DNA, the CDR3 is TGTGCCAGCAGCCTAGCAGAGGGACAAGGTACGCAGTATTTT. The encoded protein is CASSLAEGQGTQYF. Full variable domain (remainder filled in from reference TRBV7-9 and TRBJ2-3): DTGVSQNPRHKITKRGQNVTFRCDPISEHNRLYWYRQTLGQGPEFLTYFQNEAQLEKSRLLSDRFSAERPKGSFSTLEIQRTEQGDSAMYLCASSLAEGQGTQYFGPGTRLTVL.

The chain carries TRBV9 and TRBJ2-4; D ambiguous. The CDR3 has 16 residues. Germline CDR1 and CDR2: SGDLS and YYNGEE. Trimming took off 4 bases at V and 0 bases at J, with 14 bases between the two ends. Here the CDR3 DNA reads TGTGCCAGCAGCCAAGGTGCAGACCCAGCCAAAAACATTCAGTACTTC. This gives the protein CASSQGADPAKNIQYF.

The J gene is TRBJ2-5, the V gene TRBV10-1; possible D gene TRBD2, 6 bases. The CDR3 consists of 14 residues. Trimming pared 0 bases from V and 6 bases from J, leaving 11 bases between. Germline CDR1 WNHNN, CDR2 SYGVQD (reference sequence). CDR3 amino acids: CASSESGGSKTQYF. CDR3 in DNA: TGCGCCAGCAGTGAGTCAGGAGGGAGCAAGACCCAGTACTTC.

V and J are TRBV29-1 and TRBJ2-1; 7 nucleotides match TRBD2. There are 10 residues in the CDR3. Germline V gene lookup returns CDR1 SQVTM and CDR2 ANQGSEA. Trimming took 8 bases from V and 9 from J; bases not matched to a gene: 4. This CDR3 is CSLGEGEQFF. CDR3 DNA sequence: TGCAGCCTTGGGGAGGGTGAGCAGTTCTTC.

The V and J genes are TRBV5-4 and TRBJ1-1; the D is unclear. Deletions cut 0 bases from V and 1 base from J, with 13 bases between. This CDR3 is 16 amino acids long. Germline V gene lookup returns CDR1 SGHNT and CDR2 YYREEE (reference sequence). DNA for the CDR3: TGTGCCAGCAGCTTGGATGGGTTATACCGGAACACTGAAGCTTTCTTT. Translation gives CASSLDGLYRNTEAFF.

CDR3 amino acids: CASSADEQFF. CDR3 sequence (DNA): TGTGCCAGCAGCGCGGATGAGCAGTTCTTC. The V call is TRBV12-3 or TRBV12-4, the J call TRBJ2-1; D not certain. The V end lost 6 bases, the J end lost 8 bases, and 5 bases lay between the germline ends. The CDR3 sequence is 10 residues long.

The gene calls are TRBV5-1 and TRBJ1-2, with D perhaps TRBD1 (6 bases). The germline V gene encodes CDR1 SGHRS and CDR2 YFSETQ. The length of the CDR3 is 13 residues. Trimming cost V 4 bases and J 6 bases, with 13 bases left between them. CDR3 nucleotide sequence: TGCGCCAGCAGCGTCCGGGGGGCAGATGGCTACACCTTC. Residues: CASSVRGADGYTF.